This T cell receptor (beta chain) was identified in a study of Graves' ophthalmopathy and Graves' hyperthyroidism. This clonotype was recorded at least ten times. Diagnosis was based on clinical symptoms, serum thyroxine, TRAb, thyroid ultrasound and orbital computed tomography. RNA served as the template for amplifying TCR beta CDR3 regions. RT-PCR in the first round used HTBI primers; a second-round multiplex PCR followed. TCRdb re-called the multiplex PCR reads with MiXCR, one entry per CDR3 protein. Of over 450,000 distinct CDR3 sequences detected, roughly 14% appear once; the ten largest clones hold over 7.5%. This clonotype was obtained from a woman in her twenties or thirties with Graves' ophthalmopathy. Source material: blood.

The CDR3 is CSVSVGYNQPQHF. In nucleotides, the CDR3 is TGCAGCGTCTCAGTAGGGTACAATCAGCCCCAGCATTTT. The genes are TRBV29-1 and TRBJ1-5; D is ambiguous. This CDR3 has 13 amino acids. Trimming left V 6 bases short and J 3 bases short, with 12 bases between. CDR1 SQVTM and CDR2 ANQGSEA come from the germline V gene.